The rows below give T cell receptor beta chains drawn from one sample of a study of monozygotic twins with cystic fibrosis. TCRdb's table, derived via immunoSEQ multiplex PCR, lists solely in-frame clones and lacks some. The sample consists of fewer than 25,000 clones, 87% of them appearing once. The sample comprised blood. The receptors were sampled from a woman younger than 45 with cystic fibrosis. CDR3s include the opening cysteine and the closing phenylalanine or tryptophan. The D gene is left open where the match is weak. Clone size is given for some rows only: seen once, a few or many times, or a class if the clone is expanded.

>-|TRBV5-1|TRBJ1-5|-
TGCGCCAGCACCGTCCGGTGGACCCGTAATCAGCCCCAGCATTTT
CASTVRWTRNQPQHF
>-|TRBV19|TRBJ1-1|-
TGTGCCAGTAGGGTTCGTCCGCTGGCTGAAGCTTTCTTT
CASRVRPLAEAFF
>TRBD1|TRBV6-6|TRBJ1-1|once
TGTGCCAGCAAAGATCGCCGGGACAGGGACACTGAAGCTTTCTTT
CASKDRRDRDTEAFF
>-|TRBV5-8|TRBJ2-1|-
TGTGCCAGCAGCTTGGTCTTTGCGGGCATCGGTGAGCAGTTCTTC
CASSLVFAGIGEQFF
>-|TRBV5-6|TRBJ2-7|-
TGTGCCAGCAGCTTGAAACCAGGCTACGAGCAGTACTTC
CASSLKPGYEQYF
>-|TRBV6-6|TRBJ2-2|-
TGTGCCAGCAGTTACCCGGGGGCCATGAACACCGGGGAGCTGTTTTTT
CASSYPGAMNTGELFF
>-|TRBV2|TRBJ2-1|once
TGTGCCAGCAGTTTTATCTATGAGCAGTTCTTC
CASSFIYEQFF
>-|TRBV6-1|TRBJ2-7|once
TGTGCCAGCAGTGAACCACGGATGGGACGAAACGAGCAGTACTTC
CASSEPRMGRNEQYF
>TRBD1|TRBV25-1|TRBJ1-4|-
TGTGCCAGCAGTGAATCATTGATAAGGGGGCTAAGTGAAAAACTGTTTTTT
CASSESLIRGLSEKLFF
>TRBD1|TRBV27|TRBJ2-7|-
TGTGCCAGCAGTCCACTCGGGACAGCTCGGGCCGAGCAGTACTTC
CASSPLGTARAEQYF
>-|TRBV19|TRBJ1-2|-
TGTGCCAGTAGTCCCGGAAACATGGGCGGCTACACCTTC
CASSPGNMGGYTF
>TRBD1|TRBV5-4|TRBJ2-7|-
TGTGCCAGCAGCGACTCTCCGGGACAGAGCTACGAGCAGTACTTC
CASSDSPGQSYEQYF
>-|TRBV27|TRBJ1-1|once
TGTGCCAGCAGTTATTTCCCGGAACAACCTTTAAAGGGGACTGAAGCTTTCTTT
CASSYFPEQPLKGTEAFF
>-|TRBV11-3|TRBJ2-3|-
TGTGCCAGCAGCTCCCGACTAGCAGATACGCAGTATTTT
CASSSRLADTQYF
>-|TRBV27|TRBJ2-1|-
TGTGCCAGCAGTTTCCGGGTCAACAATGAGCAGTTCTTC
CASSFRVNNEQFF
>TRBD2|TRBV28|TRBJ2-7|-
TGTGCCAGCAGTTTCGCCGGGTCCGGGAGGTACGAGCAGTACTTC
CASSFAGSGRYEQYF
>TRBD1|TRBV28|TRBJ1-5|-
TGTGCCAGCGACAGGGCTTATCAGCCCCAGCATTTT
CASDRAYQPQHF
>-|TRBV5-1|TRBJ2-5|-
TGCGCCAGCAGCTTTACAGGGAAAGAGACCCAGTACTTC
CASSFTGKETQYF
>-|TRBV6-5|TRBJ1-1|-
TGTGCCAGCAGTTACTCGGAGGGACCCACTGAAGCTTTCTTT
CASSYSEGPTEAFF
>TRBD1|TRBV11-3|TRBJ2-2|once
TGTGCCAGCAGCTCAGGGTGGACAGGGGAGGACGGGGAGCTGTTTTTT
CASSSGWTGEDGELFF
>-|TRBV18|TRBJ1-6|-
TGTGCCAGCTCAGCCGGGTCGGTTGGCTCACCCCTCCACTTT
CASSAGSVGSPLHF
>-|TRBV10-2|TRBJ1-1|-
TGCGCCAGCAGTGGTCAGTTGAGGTCTGAAGCTTTCTTT
CASSGQLRSEAFF
>TRBD1|TRBV5-1|TRBJ1-4|-
TGCGCCAGCAGCGGAGGACAGGCGGCGGGTGAAAAACTGTTTTTT
CASSGGQAAGEKLFF
>-|TRBV6-1|TRBJ2-7|few
TGTGCCAGCAGTGAAGCGCGGGATTACCAGTACTTC
CASSEARDYQYF
>TRBD2|TRBV7-9|TRBJ2-2|-
TGTGCCAGCAGCTCTCGTCGGGGGAGGGCCGGGGAGCTGTTTTTT
CASSSRRGRAGELFF
>-|TRBV5-1|TRBJ1-2|-
TGCGCCAGCAGCTTGGACAGGGTGAGCTATGGCTACACCTTC
CASSLDRVSYGYTF
>-|TRBV18|TRBJ1-5|-
TGTGCCAGCTCACCCGAGGGATTAAGCAATCAGCCCCAGCATTTT
CASSPEGLSNQPQHF
>-|TRBV5-1|TRBJ1-2|-
TGCGCCAGCAGCCCGAGACAGATAAACTATGGCTACACCTTC
CASSPRQINYGYTF
>-|TRBV4-3|TRBJ1-5|once
TGCGCCAGCAGCCAAGAATTCGGGGGGGAAGGCAATCAGCCCCAGCATTTT
CASSQEFGGEGNQPQHF
>TRBD1|TRBV30|TRBJ1-2|once
TGTGCCTGGAGTAGTACAGGGGCTCCCTATAACTATGGCTACACCTTC
CAWSSTGAPYNYGYTF
>TRBD1|TRBV20-1|TRBJ2-7|-
TGCAGTGCCCGACAGGGTAGCGAGCAGTACTTC
CSARQGSEQYF
>-|TRBV29-1|TRBJ2-5|-
TGCAGCGTCGCGGGCAGGGTTCAAGAGACCCAGTACTTC
CSVAGRVQETQYF
>-|TRBV6-1|TRBJ1-2|few
TGTGCCAGCAGTGAAACACAGCACTATGGCTACACCTTC
CASSETQHYGYTF
>-|TRBV5-1|TRBJ1-5|-
TGCGCCAGCTCACACAGGACTCATCAGCCCCAGCATTTT
CASSHRTHQPQHF
>-|TRBV5-1|TRBJ2-1|-
TGCGCCAGCAGCTTGAGCTTGACAGTTCCACCTTCCTACAATGAGCAGTTCTTC
CASSLSLTVPPSYNEQFF
>-|TRBV12-5|TRBJ2-7|-
TGTGCTAGTGGTTTGTACCGAACAGGGAGATTTAACCAAATTGAGAAATCCTACGAGCAGTACTTC
CASGLYRTGRFNQIEKSYEQYF
>TRBD1|TRBV5-4|TRBJ2-3|-
TGTGCCAGCAGCTTGGACAGGGGGTACACAGATACGCAGTATTTT
CASSLDRGYTDTQYF
>-|TRBV7-9|TRBJ1-5|few
TGTGCCAGCAGCACTTCTAGCAATCAGCCCCAGCATTTT
CASSTSSNQPQHF
>-|TRBV27|TRBJ2-5|-
TGTGCCAGCAGTTTAGGCAGGGTTGAGACCCAGTACTTC
CASSLGRVETQYF
>-|TRBV5-1|TRBJ2-3|-
TGCGCCAGCAGCTTGGGGGGGACAACCACAGATACGCAGTATTTT
CASSLGGTTTDTQYF
>TRBD2|TRBV9|TRBJ2-3|-
TGTGCCAGCAGCGAGGCGGGACTAGCGGGGCCCGAAAGCACAGATACGCAGTATTTT
CASSEAGLAGPESTDTQYF
>TRBD1|TRBV29-1|TRBJ2-7|-
TGCAGCGTTGGGGGACAGTACTACGAGCAGTACTTC
CSVGGQYYEQYF
>-|TRBV13|TRBJ1-3|-
TGTGCCAGCAGCTTCGGGGAAACTGGAAACACCATATATTTT
CASSFGETGNTIYF
>TRBD1|TRBV6-1|TRBJ1-4|once
TGTGCCAGCAGGGACCAGGGGGTAGGAGCCAATTGGTTTTTT
CASRDQGVGANWFF
>-|TRBV19|TRBJ1-1|-
TGTGCCAGTAGTATAGATGGGGGAAATGGGAGGACTGAAGCTTTCTTT
CASSIDGGNGRTEAFF
>-|TRBV7-6|TRBJ1-5|-
TGTGCCAGCAGCCCACGATCCGGGGCCGGGAGCAATCAGCCCCAGCATTTT
CASSPRSGAGSNQPQHF